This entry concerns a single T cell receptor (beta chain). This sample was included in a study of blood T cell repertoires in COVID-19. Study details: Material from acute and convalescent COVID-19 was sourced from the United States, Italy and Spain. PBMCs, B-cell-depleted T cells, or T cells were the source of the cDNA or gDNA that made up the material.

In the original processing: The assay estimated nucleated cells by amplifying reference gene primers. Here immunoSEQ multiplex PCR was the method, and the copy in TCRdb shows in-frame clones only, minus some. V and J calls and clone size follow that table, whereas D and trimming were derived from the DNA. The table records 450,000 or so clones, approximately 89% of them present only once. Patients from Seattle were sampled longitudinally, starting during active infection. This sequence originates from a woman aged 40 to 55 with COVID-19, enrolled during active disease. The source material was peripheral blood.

The CDR3 spells CAISESTGRGETQYF. The CDR3 coding sequence is TGTGCCATCAGTGAGTCGACAGGGAGAGGGGAGACCCAGTACTTC. The gene calls are TRBV10-3 and TRBJ2-5, with TRBD1 matching 7 bases. Germline V gene lookup returns CDR1 ENHRY and CDR2 SYGVKD. The CDR3 spans 15 residues. V shed 0 bases, J shed 5 bases, and the junction held 6 bases outside the gene matches.